A single sample gave rise to the 32 T cell receptor beta chains below, sequenced in a study of T cell repertoires in cytomegalovirus infection. Antigen specificity for these receptors is unknown. MiXCR, run by TCRdb on the reads, gives a single entry per CDR3 protein. The sample has about 310,000 distinct CDR3 sequences; just under 25% are singletons. The sequenced sample was cultured PBMCs, obtained from culture after CMV antigen stimulation. The receptor source for this set is a human donor in good health (CMV status not recorded). Some clones in this sample may be carry-over from other donors' samples.

The genes are TRBV4-1 and TRBJ1-2; 7 nucleotides agree with TRBD1. V lost 1 base, J lost 4 bases, and 3 bases stayed unmatched. Germline assignment: CDR1 MGHRA and CDR2 YSYEKL. This CDR3 has 14 amino acids. In DNA form, the CDR3 reads TGCGCCAGCAGCCAAGCGACAGGGCTCTATGGCTACACCTTC. It specifies CASSQATGLYGYTF.

This clonotype was counted between two and nine times. The rearrangement links TRBV7-2 to TRBJ2-3, with D perhaps matching TRBD1 or TRBD2 (5 bases each). The CDR3 totals 14 residues. Germline V gives CDR1 SGHTA, CDR2 FQGNSA. The germline V and J ends were trimmed by 5 bases and 5 bases, with 14 bases remaining between them. The CDR3 here is CASSPPGTRDTQYF. In DNA form, the CDR3 reads TGTGCCAGCAGCCCTCCAGGGACGAGAGATACGCAGTATTTT.

The rearrangement uses TRBV5-4 and TRBJ2-1; D ambiguous. Trimming took off 2 bases at V and 0 bases at J, with 9 bases between the two ends. Germline lookup yields CDR1 SGHNT and CDR2 YYREEE (reference sequence). This CDR3 comprises 15 residues. The CDR3 loop is CASSFRSSSYNEQFF. In DNA, the CDR3 is TGTGCCAGCAGCTTTAGGAGTAGCTCCTACAATGAGCAGTTCTTC.

This clonotype was seen repeatedly, ten times or more. The V gene is TRBV4-2, the J gene TRBJ2-3, with 10 bases matching TRBD2. The CDR3 is made up of 16 amino acids. Germline CDR1 reads LGHNA; CDR2 reads YNFKEQ. With 0 bases clipped from V and 1 base from J, the junction kept 1 base outside the gene matches. CDR3 loop: CASSQDLAGGTDTQYF. In DNA, the CDR3 is TGTGCCAGCAGCCAAGATCTAGCGGGAGGCACAGATACGCAGTATTTT.

V and J are TRBV12-3 or TRBV12-4 and TRBJ1-1, with 9 bases fitting TRBD1. V shed 5 bases and J 4 bases; nucleotides not matched to a gene: 11. The CDR3 has 16 residues. DNA of the CDR3: TGTGCCAGCAGTACCGGGACAGGGATCTTGGGCACTGAAGCTTTCTTT. This encodes CASSTGTGILGTEAFF.

This clonotype was seen at least ten times. The V gene is TRBV9, the J gene TRBJ2-1; D is undetermined. The length of the CDR3 is 12 residues. Per the germline V gene, CDR1 is SGDLS and CDR2 is YYNGEE. Trimming stripped 2 bases from V and 15 bases from J, with 15 bases between. The CDR3 reads CASSVIRDPLFF. The CDR3 DNA is TGTGCCAGCAGCGTGATAAGGGATCCTCTGTTCTTC.

This clonotype was observed at least ten times. J is TRBJ2-7 and V is TRBV12-3 or TRBV12-4; TRBD2 matches at 10 bases. J was trimmed by 3 bases and V by 8 bases; bases with no gene match: 7. The CDR3 is 14 residues long. Here the CDR3 reads CASSSGSNLYEQYF. For the CDR3, the DNA is TGTGCCAGCTCTAGCGGGAGTAATCTCTACGAGCAGTACTTC.

This clonotype has at least ten counts. The rearrangement links TRBV2 to TRBJ2-7, with 10 bases lining up with TRBD2. J lost 0 bases, V lost 6 bases, and 2 bases had no gene match. The CDR3 is made up of 14 amino acids. Germline V gene lookup returns CDR1 SNHLY and CDR2 FYNNEI. CDR3 region: CASRGLASSYEQYF. The CDR3 region has the DNA TGTGCCAGCAGGGGACTAGCGAGCTCCTACGAGCAGTACTTC. Using reference TRBV2 and TRBJ2-7 for the parts outside the CDR3, the full variable domain is EPEVTQTPSHQVTQMGQEVILRCVPISNHLYFYWYRQILGQKVEFLVSFYNNEISEKSEIFDDQFSVERPDGSNFTLKIRSTKLEDSAMYFCASRGLASSYEQYFGPGTRLTVT.

For this clonotype: At one end the junction does not follow the germline gene, possibly because of a read error. This chain connects TRBV7-6 to TRBJ2-5; no clear D gene. This CDR3 spans 13 amino acids. Per the germline V gene, CDR1 is SGHVS and CDR2 is FNYEAQ. The CDR3: CASSLERAQTQYF. In DNA, the CDR3 is TGTGCTAGCAGCTTAGAAAGAGCGCAGACCCAGTACTTC.

The chain uses TRBV3-1 and TRBJ1-2; 11 bases agree with TRBD1. This CDR3 is 18 amino acids long. Germline V gene lookup returns CDR1 LGHDT and CDR2 YNNKEL (reference sequence). V was pared by 3 bases and J by 5 bases, with 14 bases of the junction left unmatched. The CDR3: CASSHWTGGGGDGYGYTF. DNA of the CDR3: TGTGCCAGCAGCCACTGGACAGGGGGCGGCGGGGACGGATATGGCTACACCTTC.

This chain links TRBV4-1 with TRBJ2-1; 7 positions agree with TRBD2. The CDR3 length is 18 residues. With 0 bases clipped from V and 8 bases from J, the junction kept 16 bases outside the gene matches. CDR1 is MGHRA, CDR2 YSYEKL, per germline. The CDR3 loop reads CASSQDIVVGGKGDEQFF. DNA for the CDR3: TGCGCCAGCAGCCAAGACATCGTGGTGGGGGGGAAAGGGGATGAGCAGTTCTTC.

This clonotype was recorded a few times. The chain joins TRBV5-1 to TRBJ2-2; possibly TRBD1 for D (5 bases). The CDR3 consists of 12 residues. Trimming took off 1 base at V and 9 bases at J, with 7 bases between the two ends. Germline CDR1 is SGHRS and CDR2 is YFSETQ. CDR3 loop: CASSLNRRELFF. CDR3 DNA: TGCGCCAGCAGCTTGAACAGGAGGGAGCTGTTTTTT.

In this sample, this clonotype turned up many times. The rearrangement uses TRBV7-2 and TRBJ1-1, with D unclear. V was shortened by 5 bases and J by 5 bases, with 9 bases between the two germline ends. Germline values: CDR1 SGHTA, CDR2 FQGNSA. The CDR3 is 12 residues long. DNA for the CDR3: TGTGCCAGCAGCGGGCGGGGAACTGAAGCTTTCTTT. It yields the protein CASSGRGTEAFF.

Only a few counts were recorded for this clonotype. V is TRBV4-3 and J is TRBJ2-2; 8 bases line up with TRBD1. The ends lost 4 bases at V and 1 base at J; junction bases unmatched: 11. The germline V gene has CDR1 LGHNA and CDR2 YSLEER. The CDR3 is 18 residues long. DNA for the CDR3: TGCGCCAGCAGCCCTCAAGCATTCGGGACAGGGAACACCGGGGAGCTGTTTTTT. Translating it yields CASSPQAFGTGNTGELFF.

V usage is TRBV7-2 and J usage is TRBJ2-3, with D tentatively TRBD1 (5 bases). Germline assignment: CDR1 SGHTA and CDR2 FQGNSA. The CDR3 is 14 amino acids. V was pared by 0 bases and J by 6 bases, with 10 bases between. The CDR3 nucleotides are TGTGCCAGCAGCTTAGCGGGGCGAGTGGATACGCAGTATTTT. Its protein is CASSLAGRVDTQYF.

The chain links TRBV4-1 to TRBJ2-7; D may be TRBD1 (7 bases). The CDR3 contains 15 residues. The germline V gene has CDR1 MGHRA and CDR2 YSYEKL. Trimming pared 1 base from V and 2 bases from J, leaving 12 bases between. The CDR3 nucleotides read TGCGCCAGCAGCCAAGCCGACAGGGAGGCCTACGAGCAGTACTTC. Encoded protein: CASSQADREAYEQYF.

This clonotype was seen a few times. V is TRBV6-2 or TRBV6-3 and J is TRBJ1-2, with 7 positions matching TRBD1. The J segment lost 8 bases and the V segment lost 6 bases, leaving 12 bases of the junction unmatched. CDR1 is MNHEY and CDR2 is SVGEGT in the germline V gene. The CDR3 is 14 residues long. The CDR3 nucleotides read TGTGCCAGCAGATGGGACAGCCTTGCGGGCGGCTACACCTTC. It encodes CASRWDSLAGGYTF.

The rearrangement uses TRBV12-3 or TRBV12-4 and TRBJ1-2; D remains ambiguous. Between the trimmed V and J ends, which lost 8 bases and 0 bases, there was a span of 19 bases. CDR3 size: 16 residues. DNA of the CDR3: TGTGCCAGCCCACCCCCAGAACCGACATCTAACTATGGCTACACCTTC. This sequence encodes CASPPPEPTSNYGYTF.

This clonotype was seen a handful of times. The V gene is TRBV6-1, the J gene TRBJ1-5; TRBD1 matches at 8 bases. Trimming removed 6 bases from V and 7 bases from J; junction bases left unmatched: 8. Germline V CDR1 and CDR2: MNHNS, SASEGT. This CDR3 comprises 14 residues. CDR3 loop: CASSPRQGFQPQHF. CDR3 DNA: TGTGCCAGCAGCCCAAGACAGGGGTTCCAGCCCCAGCATTTT.

The V call is TRBV12-3 or TRBV12-4, the J call TRBJ1-5; D remains unclear. The CDR3 covers 14 residues. V lost 3 bases and J lost 6, with 12 bases in between. The CDR3 sequence: CASSFAEPGQPQHF. DNA for the CDR3: TGTGCCAGCAGTTTTGCCGAGCCTGGTCAGCCCCAGCATTTT.

In its sample, this clonotype was seen many times. This chain uses TRBV7-3 with TRBJ2-3, with TRBD2 as a possible D gene (6 bases). The ends were cut back, 5 bases at V and 1 base at J, with 25 bases in the middle. The CDR3 has 19 amino acids. The V gene's germline CDR1 is SGHTA and CDR2 FQGTGA. DNA of the CDR3: TGTGCCAGCAGCACGCCCCTCGGCGGGACGAATTTCGGCACAGATACGCAGTATTTT. It is translated as CASSTPLGGTNFGTDTQYF.

V gene TRBV11-2 combines with J gene TRBJ2-1; perhaps D is TRBD1 or TRBD2 (5 bases each). The germline CDR1 and CDR2 sequences are SGHAT and FQNNGV. This CDR3 has 16 amino acids. V shed 4 bases and J shed 8 bases, with 21 bases lying between them. The CDR3 loop reads CASSSRRDPTWDEQFF. CDR3 bases: TGTGCCAGCAGCTCACGCCGGGACCCGACCTGGGATGAGCAGTTCTTC.

The chain combines TRBV27 with TRBJ1-1; 9 bases align to TRBD1. Germline V CDR1 and CDR2: MNHEY, SMNVEV (reference sequence). This CDR3 is built from 15 residues. Germline trimming cut 5 bases from V and 5 bases from J; bases unmatched to any gene: 9. CDR3 DNA sequence: TGTGCCAGCAGTCCTATACAGGGGGCCTGGACTGAAGCTTTCTTT. It yields the protein CASSPIQGAWTEAFF.

This clonotype occurred many times. The chain employs TRBV12-3 or TRBV12-4 and TRBJ2-3, with a possible D match to TRBD1 (5 bases). The V end was cut by 0 bases, the J end by 3 bases, with 10 bases between. CDR3 length equals 15 residues. DNA of the CDR3: TGTGCCAGCAGTTTAGCAGGGGCTGGTACAGATACGCAGTATTTT. Its protein is CASSLAGAGTDTQYF.

This clonotype has more than one count but fewer than ten. This chain links TRBV29-1 with TRBJ1-1; D is undetermined. The germline gives CDR1 SQVTM, CDR2 ANQGSEA. The CDR3 extends over 15 amino acids. V was cut by 6 bases and J by 1 base, with 18 bases left in between. This chain's CDR3 is CSVHGGRGGNTEAFF. CDR3 nucleotides: TGCAGCGTCCATGGAGGGCGGGGAGGGAACACTGAAGCTTTCTTT. The whole variable domain, remainder taken from reference TRBV29-1 and TRBJ1-1, is SAVISQKPSRDICQRGTSLTIQCQVDSQVTMMFWYRQQPGQSLTLIATANQGSEATYESGFVIDKFPISRPNLTFSTLTVSNMSPEDSSIYLCSVHGGRGGNTEAFFGQGTRLTVV.

The chain joins TRBV7-2 to TRBJ2-1; 8 bases map to TRBD1. The CDR3 runs 15 residues. Trimming removed 5 bases from V and 4 bases from J; junction bases left unmatched: 7. Germline CDR1 and CDR2: SGHTA and FQGNSA. CDR3 residues: CASSLRGRQYNEQFF. The CDR3 nucleotides are TGTGCCAGCAGCCTCAGGGGGCGGCAATACAATGAGCAGTTCTTC.

The chain employs TRBV11-3 and TRBJ2-7; a possible D gene is TRBD1 (6 bases). Germline CDR1 and CDR2: SGHNT and YENEEA. The CDR3 has 18 amino acids. Trimming left V 4 bases short and J 2 bases short, with 24 bases between. The CDR3 sequence: CASSSPKSSGQFPYEQYV. The CDR3 nucleotides are TGTGCCAGCAGCTCACCTAAGAGCTCAGGACAGTTCCCCTACGAGCAGTACGTC.

In its sample, this clonotype was seen a few times. The rearrangement links TRBV11-2 to TRBJ1-6, with TRBD1 as a possible D gene (5 bases). Germline loops: CDR1 SGHAT, CDR2 FQNNGV. The ends were cut back, 6 bases at V and 8 bases at J, with 14 bases in the middle. This CDR3 contains 14 residues. CDR3 in amino acids: CASRMRVGDSPLHF. In DNA, the CDR3 is TGTGCCAGCAGGATGAGGGTGGGGGATTCACCCCTCCACTTT.

This clonotype was seen ten or more times. The CDR3 nucleotides read TGTGCCAGCAGCTTAGTCCTTACAGGGGGCGAGGGCACTGAAGCTTTCTTT. Its translation: CASSLVLTGGEGTEAFF. The gene calls are TRBV7-8 and TRBJ1-1; the match to TRBD1 covers 9 bases. With V trimmed by 1 base and J by 4 bases, 10 bases remained unmatched. This CDR3 contains 17 residues. Germline CDR1 and CDR2: SGHVS and FQNEAQ.

This clonotype was counted at least ten times. V usage is TRBV12-3 or TRBV12-4 and J usage is TRBJ1-1; TRBD1 might be the D (5 bases). CDR3 size: 13 residues. V lost 5 bases and J 6 bases, leaving 13 bases between the germline ends. The CDR3 protein is CASSQQVWAEAFF. DNA for the CDR3: TGTGCCAGCAGTCAACAGGTCTGGGCTGAAGCTTTCTTT.

The chain employs TRBV6-2 or TRBV6-3 and TRBJ2-1, with D perhaps matching TRBD2 (5 bases). This CDR3 region has 14 residues. In germline, CDR1 is MNHEY, CDR2 SVGEGT. V was cut by 6 bases and J by 3 bases, with 12 bases left in between. The CDR3 coding sequence is TGTGCCAGCAGCCGCCCGGACTTCTACAATGAGCAGTTCTTC. Translated, it gives CASSRPDFYNEQFF.

The chain employs TRBV4-1 and TRBJ2-5; D remains ambiguous. V shed 2 bases and J shed 5 bases, with 12 bases lying between them. CDR1 and CDR2 (germline): MGHRA, YSYEKL. This CDR3 comprises 14 residues. CDR3 sequence: CASSQLLGFETQYF. CDR3 DNA sequence: TGCGCCAGCAGCCAACTCCTCGGTTTCGAGACCCAGTACTTC.